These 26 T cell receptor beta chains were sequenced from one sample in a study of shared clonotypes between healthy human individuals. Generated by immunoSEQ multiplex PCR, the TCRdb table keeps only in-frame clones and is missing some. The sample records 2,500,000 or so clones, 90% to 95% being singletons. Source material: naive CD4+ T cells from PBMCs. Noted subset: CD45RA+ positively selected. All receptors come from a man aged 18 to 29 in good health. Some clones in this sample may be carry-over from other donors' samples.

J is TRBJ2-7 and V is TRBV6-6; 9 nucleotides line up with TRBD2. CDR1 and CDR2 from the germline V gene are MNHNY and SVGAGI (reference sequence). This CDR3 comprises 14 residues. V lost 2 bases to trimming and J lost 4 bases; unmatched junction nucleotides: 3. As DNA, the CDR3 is TGTGCCAGCAGTTACGGGCTAGCGGGGTACGAGCAGTACTTC. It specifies CASSYGLAGYEQYF.

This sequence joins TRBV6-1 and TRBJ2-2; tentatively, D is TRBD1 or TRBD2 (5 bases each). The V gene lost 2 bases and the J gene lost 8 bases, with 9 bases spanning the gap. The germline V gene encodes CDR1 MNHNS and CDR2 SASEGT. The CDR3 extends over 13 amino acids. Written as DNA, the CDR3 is TGTGCCAGCAGTGAACTCGGGGCTGGGGAGCTGTTTTTT. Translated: CASSELGAGELFF.

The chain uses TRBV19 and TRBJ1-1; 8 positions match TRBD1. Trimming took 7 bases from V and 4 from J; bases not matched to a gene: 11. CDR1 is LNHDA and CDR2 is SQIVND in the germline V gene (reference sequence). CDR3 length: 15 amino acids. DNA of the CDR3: TGTGCCAGTACCCCTAATAACAGGGGGAGCACTGAAGCTTTCTTT. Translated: CASTPNNRGSTEAFF. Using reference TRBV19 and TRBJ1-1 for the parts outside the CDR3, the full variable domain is DGGITQSPKYLFRKEGQNVTLSCEQNLNHDAMYWYRQDPGQGLRLIYYSQIVNDFQKGDIAEGYSVSREKKESFPLTVTSAQKNPTAFYLCASTPNNRGSTEAFFGQGTRLTVV.

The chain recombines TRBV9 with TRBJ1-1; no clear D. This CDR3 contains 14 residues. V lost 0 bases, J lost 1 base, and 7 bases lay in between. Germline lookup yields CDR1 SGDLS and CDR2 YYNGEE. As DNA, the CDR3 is TGTGCCAGCAGCGTAGTAATGGGGAACACTGAAGCTTTCTTT. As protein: CASSVVMGNTEAFF.

The CDR3 spells CASSQTSGRGGNEQFF. The CDR3 DNA follows: TGTGCCAGCAGCCAAACTAGCGGCCGTGGCGGCAATGAGCAGTTCTTC. The gene calls are TRBV4-2 and TRBJ2-1, with 8 bases aligning to TRBD2. Trimming at V came to 2 bases and at J to 6 bases, leaving 9 bases not matched to a gene. In germline, CDR1 is LGHNA, CDR2 YNFKEQ. This CDR3 comprises 16 residues.

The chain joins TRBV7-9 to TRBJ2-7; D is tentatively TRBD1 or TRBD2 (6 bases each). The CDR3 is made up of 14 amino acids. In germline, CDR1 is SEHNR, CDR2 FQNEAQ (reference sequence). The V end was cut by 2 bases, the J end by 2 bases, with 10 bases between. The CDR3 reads CASSLRGTPYEQYF. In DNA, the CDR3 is TGTGCCAGCAGCTTACGCGGGACACCCTACGAGCAGTACTTC.

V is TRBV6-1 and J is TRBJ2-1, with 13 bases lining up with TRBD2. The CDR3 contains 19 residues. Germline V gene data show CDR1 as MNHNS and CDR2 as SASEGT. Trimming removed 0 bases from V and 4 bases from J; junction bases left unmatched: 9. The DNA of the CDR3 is TGTGCCAGCAGTGAAGCGCAAGCAAGGACTAGCGGGAGATACAATGAGCAGTTCTTC. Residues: CASSEAQARTSGRYNEQFF.

For the CDR3, the DNA is TGTGCCAGCAGCCAGGCAGGGGGGGCCTATTACGAGCAGTACTTC. Protein sequence: CASSQAGGAYYEQYF. The chain is built from TRBV7-2 and TRBJ2-7; TRBD1 or TRBD2 may be the D gene (7 bases each). V lost 5 bases and J 4 bases, leaving 18 bases between the germline ends. The CDR3 length is 15 residues. Germline CDR1 is SGHTA and CDR2 is FQGNSA.

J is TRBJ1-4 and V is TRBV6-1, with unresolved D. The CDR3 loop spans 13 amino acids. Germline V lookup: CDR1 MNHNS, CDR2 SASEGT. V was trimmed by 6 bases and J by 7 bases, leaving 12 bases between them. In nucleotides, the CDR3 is TGTGCCAGCAGGTCTGCAGCAGGTGAAAAACTGTTTTTT. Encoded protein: CASRSAAGEKLFF.

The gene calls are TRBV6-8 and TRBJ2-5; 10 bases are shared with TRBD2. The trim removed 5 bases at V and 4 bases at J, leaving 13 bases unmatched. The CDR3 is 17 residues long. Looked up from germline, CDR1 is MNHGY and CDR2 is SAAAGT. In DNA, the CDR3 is TGTGCCAGCAGTCACAAACCTAGCGGGAGTTGGAGAGAGACCCAGTACTTC. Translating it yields CASSHKPSGSWRETQYF.

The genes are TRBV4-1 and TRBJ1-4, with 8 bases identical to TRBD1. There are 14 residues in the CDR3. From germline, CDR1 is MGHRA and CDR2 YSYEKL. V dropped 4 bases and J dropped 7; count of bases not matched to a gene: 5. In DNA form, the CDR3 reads TGCGCCAGCAGCCCTCGGACAGGGATTGAAAAACTGTTTTTT. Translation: CASSPRTGIEKLFF.

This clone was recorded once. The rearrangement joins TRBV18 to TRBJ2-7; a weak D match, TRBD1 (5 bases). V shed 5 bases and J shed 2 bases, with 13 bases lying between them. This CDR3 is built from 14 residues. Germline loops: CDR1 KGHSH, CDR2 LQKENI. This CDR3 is CASSFRQSPYEQYF. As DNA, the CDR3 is TGTGCCAGCTCATTCCGACAGAGCCCCTACGAGCAGTACTTC.

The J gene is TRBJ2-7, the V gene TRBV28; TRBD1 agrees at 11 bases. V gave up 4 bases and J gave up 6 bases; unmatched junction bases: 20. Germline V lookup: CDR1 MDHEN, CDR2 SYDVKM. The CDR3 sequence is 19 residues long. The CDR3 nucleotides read TGTGCCAGCAGTTCGGACAGGGGGCCACCTTCCACGCGGACCCGCGAGCAGTACTTC. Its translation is CASSSDRGPPSTRTREQYF.

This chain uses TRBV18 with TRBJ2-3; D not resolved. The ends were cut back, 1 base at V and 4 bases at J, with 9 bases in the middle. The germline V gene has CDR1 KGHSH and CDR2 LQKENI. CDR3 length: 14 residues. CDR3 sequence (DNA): TGTGCCAGCTCACCACGCGCCGTATCAGATACGCAGTATTTT. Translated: CASSPRAVSDTQYF.

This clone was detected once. CDR3 sequence reads: CASSFLGVDTQYF. CDR3 in DNA: TGTGCCAGCAGCTTCTTAGGGGTGGATACGCAGTATTTT. The chain is built from TRBV5-8 and TRBJ2-3; D might be TRBD1 (5 bases). Germline CDR1 SGHTS, CDR2 YDEGEE. The V end lost 2 bases, the J end lost 6 bases, and 10 bases lay between the germline ends. The CDR3 spans 13 residues.

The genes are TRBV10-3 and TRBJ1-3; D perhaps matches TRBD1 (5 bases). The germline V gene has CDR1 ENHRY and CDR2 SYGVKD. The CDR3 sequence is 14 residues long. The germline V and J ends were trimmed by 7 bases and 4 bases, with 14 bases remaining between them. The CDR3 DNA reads TGTGCCATCAAAGACAGTTCGAGGGGAAACACCATATATTTT. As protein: CAIKDSSRGNTIYF.

The CDR3, as DNA: TGTGCCAGCAGAACCACGACAGGGGGTGGTTTCAATGAGCAGTTCTTC. This sequence encodes CASRTTTGGGFNEQFF. The chain combines TRBV5-4 with TRBJ2-1, with 9 bases aligning to TRBD1. The CDR3 has 16 residues. Germline values: CDR1 SGHNT, CDR2 YYREEE (reference sequence). J lost 6 bases, V lost 5 bases, and 12 bases had no gene match.

CDR3 nucleotides: TGTGCCAGCAGCTTGGTGACCACGGTGGGTGAAAAACTGTTTTTT. Translated, it gives CASSLVTTVGEKLFF. The chain couples TRBV5-6 to TRBJ1-4; D uncertain. The CDR3 loop spans 15 amino acids. The V gene's germline CDR1 is SGHDT and CDR2 YYEEEE. V was pared by 0 bases and J by 7 bases, with 13 bases between. The full variable domain, with the rest looked up from reference TRBV5-6 and TRBJ1-4, is DAGVTQSPTHLIKTRGQQVTLRCSPKSGHDTVSWYQQALGQGPQFIFQYYEEEERQRGNFPDRFSGHQFPNYSSELNVNALLLGDSALYLCASSLVTTVGEKLFFGSGTQLSVL.

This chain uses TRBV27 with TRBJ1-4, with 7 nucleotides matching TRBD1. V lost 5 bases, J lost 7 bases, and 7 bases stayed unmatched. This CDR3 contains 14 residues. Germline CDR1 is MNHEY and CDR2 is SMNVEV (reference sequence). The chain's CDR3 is CASSKQGKSEKLFF. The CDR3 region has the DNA TGTGCCAGCAGTAAACAGGGGAAGAGTGAAAAACTGTTTTTT.

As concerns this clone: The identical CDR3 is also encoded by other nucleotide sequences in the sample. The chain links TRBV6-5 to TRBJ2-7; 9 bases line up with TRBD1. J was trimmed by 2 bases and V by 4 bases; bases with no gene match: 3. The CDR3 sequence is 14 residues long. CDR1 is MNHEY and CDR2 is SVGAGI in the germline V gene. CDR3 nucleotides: TGTGCCAGCAGTTCGGGACAGGGCACCTACGAGCAGTACTTC. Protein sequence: CASSSGQGTYEQYF.

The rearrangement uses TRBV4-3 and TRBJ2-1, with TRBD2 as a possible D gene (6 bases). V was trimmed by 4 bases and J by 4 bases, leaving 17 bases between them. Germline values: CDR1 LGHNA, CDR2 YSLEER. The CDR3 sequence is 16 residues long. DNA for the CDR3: TGCGCCAGCAGCCCCAAGAAGGTAGCGGATTACAATGAGCAGTTCTTC. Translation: CASSPKKVADYNEQFF.

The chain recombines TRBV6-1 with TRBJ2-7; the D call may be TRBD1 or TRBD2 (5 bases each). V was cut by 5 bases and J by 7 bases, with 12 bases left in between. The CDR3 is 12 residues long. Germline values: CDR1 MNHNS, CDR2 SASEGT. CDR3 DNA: TGTGCCAGCAGTCCCGGGGCTGGGGAGCAGTACTTC. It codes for CASSPGAGEQYF.

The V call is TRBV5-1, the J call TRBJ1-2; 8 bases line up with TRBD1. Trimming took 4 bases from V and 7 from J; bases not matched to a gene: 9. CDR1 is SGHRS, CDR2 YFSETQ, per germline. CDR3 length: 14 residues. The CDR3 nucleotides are TGCGCCAGCAGCCCGACAGGGGATCTGCCTGGCTACACCTTC. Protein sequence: CASSPTGDLPGYTF.

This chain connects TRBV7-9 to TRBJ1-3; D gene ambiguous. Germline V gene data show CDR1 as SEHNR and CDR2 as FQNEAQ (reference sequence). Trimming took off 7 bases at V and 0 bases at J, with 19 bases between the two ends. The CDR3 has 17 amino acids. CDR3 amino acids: CASTLAPPRYSGNTIYF. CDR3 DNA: TGTGCCAGCACCCTAGCCCCCCCCAGGTACTCTGGAAACACCATATATTTT.

Here the CDR3 reads CASSGDVTGELFF. In DNA form, the CDR3 reads TGCGCCAGCAGCGGGGATGTTACCGGGGAGCTGTTTTTT. The rearrangement joins TRBV5-1 to TRBJ2-2; D remains unclear. Trimming pared 4 bases from V and 5 bases from J, leaving 9 bases between. Per the germline V gene, CDR1 is SGHRS and CDR2 is YFSETQ. CDR3 length: 13 residues.

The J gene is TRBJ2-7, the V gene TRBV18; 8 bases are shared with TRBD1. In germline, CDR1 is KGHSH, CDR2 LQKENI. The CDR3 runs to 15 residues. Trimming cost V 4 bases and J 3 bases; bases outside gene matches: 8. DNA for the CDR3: TGTGCCAGCTCACTGGGACAGGCCATGGGCTACGAGCAGTACTTC. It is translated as CASSLGQAMGYEQYF.